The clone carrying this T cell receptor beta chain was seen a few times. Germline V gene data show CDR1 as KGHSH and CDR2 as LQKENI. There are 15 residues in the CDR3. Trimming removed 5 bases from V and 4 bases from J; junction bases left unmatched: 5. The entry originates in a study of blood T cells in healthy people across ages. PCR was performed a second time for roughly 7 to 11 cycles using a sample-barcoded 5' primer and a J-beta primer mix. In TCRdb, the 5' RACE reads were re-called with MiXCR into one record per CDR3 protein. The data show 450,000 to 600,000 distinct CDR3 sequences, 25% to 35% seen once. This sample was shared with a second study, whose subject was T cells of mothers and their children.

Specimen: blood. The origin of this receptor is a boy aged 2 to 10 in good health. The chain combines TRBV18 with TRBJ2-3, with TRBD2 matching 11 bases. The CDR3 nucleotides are TGTGCCAGCTCAACGGGACTAGCGGAATCAGATACGCAGTATTTT. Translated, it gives CASSTGLAESDTQYF.